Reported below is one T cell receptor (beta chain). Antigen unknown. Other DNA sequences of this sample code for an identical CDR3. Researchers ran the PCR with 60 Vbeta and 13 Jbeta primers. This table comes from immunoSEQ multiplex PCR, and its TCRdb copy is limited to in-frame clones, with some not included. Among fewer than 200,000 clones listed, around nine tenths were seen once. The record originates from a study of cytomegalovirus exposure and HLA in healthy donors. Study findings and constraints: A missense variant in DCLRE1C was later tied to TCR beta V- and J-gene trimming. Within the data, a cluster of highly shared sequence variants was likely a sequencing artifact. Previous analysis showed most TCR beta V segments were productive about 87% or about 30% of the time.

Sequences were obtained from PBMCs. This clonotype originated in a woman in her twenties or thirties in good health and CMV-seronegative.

The CDR3 region has the DNA TGCGCCAGCAGCTTGGACGGCACGGGGGGCTACACCTTC. Its translation is CASSLDGTGGYTF. The chain carries TRBV5-1 and TRBJ1-2; no clear D gene. The CDR3 consists of 13 residues. Trimming removed 0 bases at V and 8 bases at J, with 11 bases between. CDR1 and CDR2 (germline): SGHRS, YFSETQ.